Sequencing of this T cell receptor beta chain was carried out in a study of human T cells and chemical hapten exposure. Turning to the study itself: Yields of TCR per sample differed, chiefly owing to small differences in pooled library volume.

Trimming cost V 7 bases and J 0 bases; bases outside gene matches: 4. CDR3 length: 15 amino acids. General study points: The study found that PT1 expanded TCR counts correlated positively with patch test score.

This clonotype was picked up many times. As yet, its antigen is unknown. In the original processing: Sample-level TCR yields exhibited a median of about 96,000, with a range of roughly 20,000 to 750,000. TCRdb used MiXCR to reprocess the RACE reads, holding one entry per CDR3 protein. These V and J calls rely on TCRdb rather than the paper's analysis. The table includes over 300,000 distinct CDR3 sequences, roughly 5% detected once. The time point is: pre-sensitization, week 0. Treatment meaning: therapeutic diphenylcyclopropenone sensitization with weekly scalp DPC. Prior to each patch test being applied, blood was drawn.

Sequencing was performed on whole blood, taken in connection with sensitization to the hapten diphenylcyclopropenone (DPC). The receptor comes from a woman between 50 and 59 years old with alopecia areata. Some clones in this sample may be carry-over from other donors' samples. The V call is TRBV12-3 or TRBV12-4, the J call TRBJ1-3; 9 positions agree with TRBD1. CDR3 region: CASNRGQGSGNTIYF. CDR3 sequence (DNA): TGTGCCAGCAACCGGGGACAGGGCTCTGGAAACACCATATATTTT.